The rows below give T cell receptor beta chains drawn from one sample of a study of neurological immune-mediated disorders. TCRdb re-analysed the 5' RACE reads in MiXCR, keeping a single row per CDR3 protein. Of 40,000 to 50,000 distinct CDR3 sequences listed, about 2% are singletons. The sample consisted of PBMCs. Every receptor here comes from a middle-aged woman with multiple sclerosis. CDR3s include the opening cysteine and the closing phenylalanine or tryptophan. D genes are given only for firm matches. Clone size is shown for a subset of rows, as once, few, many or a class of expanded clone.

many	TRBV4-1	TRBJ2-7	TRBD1	TGCGCCAGCAGCCGCCGACAGGGTCCCTACGAGCAGTACTTC	CASSRRQGPYEQYF
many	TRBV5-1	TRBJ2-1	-	TGCGCCAGCAGCTTGATCTACAATGAGCAGTTCTTC	CASSLIYNEQFF
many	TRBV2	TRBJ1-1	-	TGTGCCAGCCAGCGGAACACTGAAGCTTTCTTT	CASQRNTEAFF
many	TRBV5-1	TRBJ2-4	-	TGCGCCAGCAGAAGAGATCTAGCCAAAAACATTCAGTACTTC	CASRRDLAKNIQYF
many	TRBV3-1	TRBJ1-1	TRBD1	TGTGCCAGCAGCTCCGGGACAGGGGGCGCGGGGACTGAAGCTTTCTTT	CASSSGTGGAGTEAFF
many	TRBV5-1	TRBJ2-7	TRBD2	TGCGCCAGCAGCTCGAAGACTAGCGGGGGCGACGAGCAGTACTTC	CASSSKTSGGDEQYF
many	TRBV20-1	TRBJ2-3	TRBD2	TGCAGTGCCTTAACGACTAGCGGGGGGCCCACAGATACGCAGTATTTT	CSALTTSGGPTDTQYF
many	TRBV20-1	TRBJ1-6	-	TGCAGTGCTAGTGTTCCGGGACACCAAAATTCACCCCTCCACTTT	CSASVPGHQNSPLHF
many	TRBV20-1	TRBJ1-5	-	TGCAGTGCCCGGAGAGAGAACAATCAGCCCCAGCATTTT	CSARRENNQPQHF
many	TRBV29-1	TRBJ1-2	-	TGCAGCGTTGTATCGGGGGGCGGCTACACCTTC	CSVVSGGGYTF
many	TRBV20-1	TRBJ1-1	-	TGCAGTGCTAGAGAGGGGGATAAGAACACTGAAGCTTTCTTT	CSAREGDKNTEAFF
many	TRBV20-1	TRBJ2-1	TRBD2	TGCAGTGTCATGAACCCGGGACTAGCACCCAATGAGCAGTTCTTC	CSVMNPGLAPNEQFF
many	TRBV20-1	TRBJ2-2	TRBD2	TGCAGTGCTAGGCAGCGGGGGGGCTGGATCGGGGAGCTGTTTTTT	CSARQRGGWIGELFF
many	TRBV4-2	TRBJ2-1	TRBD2	TGTGCCAGCAGCCAAGAGGGGGGGGAGCAGTTCTTC	CASSQEGGEQFF
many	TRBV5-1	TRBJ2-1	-	TGCGCCAGCAGCTCCCAGGTCGGGCAGTTCTTC	CASSSQVGQFF
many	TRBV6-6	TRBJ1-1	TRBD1	TGTGCCACCCAGGGGGAGCTCACTGAAGCTTTCTTT	CATQGELTEAFF
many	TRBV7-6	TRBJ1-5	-	TGTGCCAGCAGCTTAGCACCGGCAGGCAGACCCTTCAATCAGCCCCAGCATTTT	CASSLAPAGRPFNQPQHF
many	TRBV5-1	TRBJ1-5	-	TGCGCCAGCAGCTTGGATAGCAATCAGCCCCAGCATTTT	CASSLDSNQPQHF
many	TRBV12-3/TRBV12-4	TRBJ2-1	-	TGTGCCAGCAGTTTAATTATGGTAGACGGCTACAATGAGCAGTTCTTC	CASSLIMVDGYNEQFF
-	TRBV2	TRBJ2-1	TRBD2	TGTGCCAGCAGGTTCAGCGGGGGATCCTACAATGAGCAGTTCTTC	CASRFSGGSYNEQFF
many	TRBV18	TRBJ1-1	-	TGTGCCAGCTCACCAACCTTCGACACCGACACTGAAGCTTTCTTT	CASSPTFDTDTEAFF
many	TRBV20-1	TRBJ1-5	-	TGCAGTGCCTCTCGGGATTATAGCAATCAGCCCCAGCATTTT	CSASRDYSNQPQHF
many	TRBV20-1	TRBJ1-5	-	TGCAGTGCTAGAGGGGGCAATCAGCCCCAGCATTTT	CSARGGNQPQHF
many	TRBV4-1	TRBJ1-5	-	TGCGCCAGCAGCCAAGTAGGGTATCAGCCCCAGCATTTT	CASSQVGYQPQHF
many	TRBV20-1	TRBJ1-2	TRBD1	TGCAGTGCTAGAGAGGACAGGGAACACTATGGCTACACCTTC	CSAREDREHYGYTF
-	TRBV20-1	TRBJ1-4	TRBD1	TGCAGTGCTAGAAGGGGCGGCAGGGGGCTTGAAAAACTGTTTTTT	CSARRGGRGLEKLFF
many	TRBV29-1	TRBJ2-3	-	TGCAGCGTTGACTCCGGGGGCCGAGGAGATACGCAGTATTTT	CSVDSGGRGDTQYF
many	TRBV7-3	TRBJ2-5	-	TGTGCCAGCAGCCTAGGGAGCCAAGAGACCCAGTACTTC	CASSLGSQETQYF
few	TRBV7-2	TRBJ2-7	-	TGTGCCAGCAGCTTAGTCGGCCCGGCAGGTAAAGAGCAGTACTTC	CASSLVGPAGKEQYF
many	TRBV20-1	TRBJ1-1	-	TGCAGTGCTAGACTGGCGGGGGGACACACTGAAGCTTTCTTT	CSARLAGGHTEAFF
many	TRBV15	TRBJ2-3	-	TGTGCCACCAGCAGAGTGGGGGGTAGAGATACGCAGTATTTT	CATSRVGGRDTQYF
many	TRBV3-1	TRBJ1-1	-	TGTGCCAGCAGCCAAGAAACTGAAGCTTTCTTT	CASSQETEAFF
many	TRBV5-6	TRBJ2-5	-	TGTGCCAGCAGCTCCTGGGGCCAAGAGACCCAGTACTTC	CASSSWGQETQYF
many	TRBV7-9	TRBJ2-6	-	TGTGCCAGCAGCGCTAAGCCGGCTGGGGCCAACGTCCTGACTTTC	CASSAKPAGANVLTF
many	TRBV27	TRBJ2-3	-	TGTGCCAGCAGTACGCAGGGGGATACGCAGTATTTT	CASSTQGDTQYF
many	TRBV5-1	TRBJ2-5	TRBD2	TGCGCCAGCAGCTCCCGACTAGCGGGGGAAGAGACCCAGTACTTC	CASSSRLAGEETQYF
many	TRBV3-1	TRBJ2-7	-	TGTGCCAGCAGCCAAGATCTCCCGGGAGCGTCTAGCTCCTACGAGCAGTACTTC	CASSQDLPGASSSYEQYF
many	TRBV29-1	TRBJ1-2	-	TGCAGCGTCGGGCTTAACTATGGCTACACCTTC	CSVGLNYGYTF
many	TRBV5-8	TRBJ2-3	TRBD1	TGTGCCAGCACAGGGGGCCTTTTCACAGATACGCAGTATTTT	CASTGGLFTDTQYF
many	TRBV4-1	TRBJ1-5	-	TGCGCCAGCAGCCAAGATCGTGGTAGCAATCAGCCCCAGCATTTT	CASSQDRGSNQPQHF
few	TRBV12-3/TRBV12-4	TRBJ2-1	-	TGTGCCAGCAGCTCATCTAGCAATGAGCAGTTCTTC	CASSSSSNEQFF
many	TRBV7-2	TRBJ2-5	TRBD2	TGTGCCAGCAGCCCATCATGGACTAGTTGGGAGACCCAGTACTTC	CASSPSWTSWETQYF